This TCR beta chain was sequenced during a study of cytomegalovirus exposure and HLA in healthy donors. Study results and caveats: Later, TCR association rates were found to vary by HLA locus, highest for DRB1 and lowest for HLA-C. Among immune exposure information, only CMV serostatus was available.

As concerns this clone: Its specificity is unknown.

This CDR3 has 14 amino acids. The V end lost 0 bases, the J end lost 5 bases, and 10 bases lay between the germline ends. Germline V lookup: CDR1 PRHDT, CDR2 FYEKMQ (reference sequence). The donors, nominally healthy at sampling, likely had unrecorded immune exposures. PCR amplification relied on 60 Vbeta primers (plus 13 Jbeta primers). The table came from immunoSEQ multiplex PCR; TCRdb's copy has only in-frame clones and leaves some out. The sample carries roughly 150,000 clones, roughly four fifths recorded once. The TCR comes from a girl aged 2-9 years in good health and CMV-seropositive. The sequenced sample was PBMCs. J is TRBJ1-1 and V is TRBV13, with unresolved D. The CDR3 DNA reads as TGTGCCAGCAGCTTAGGCAAAACGAGGACTGAAGCTTTCTTT. Protein: CASSLGKTRTEAFF.